These 12 T cell receptor beta chains were all obtained from the same sample, sequenced in a study of blood T cells in healthy people across ages. A second PCR of 7 to 11 cycles used a sample-barcoded 5' primer and a J-beta primer mix. TCRdb reprocessed the 5' RACE reads via MiXCR and lists one record per CDR3 protein. Counted here are about 1.8 million distinct CDR3 sequences, about 50% occurring once; the ten biggest clones make up over 2%. Sequenced: blood. These TCRs come from a woman aged 40 to 50 in good health.

The V and J genes are TRBV5-1 and TRBJ2-5; 8 bases fit TRBD2. The J call is uncertain, as TRBJ2-7 better fits the DNA end. Germline assignment: CDR1 SGHRS and CDR2 YFSETQ. The length of the CDR3 is 15 residues. This chain's CDR3 is CASSWAGGGTYEQYF. The CDR3 nucleotides read TGCGCCAGCAGCTGGGCGGGCGGGGGGACCTACGAGCAGTACTTC.

In its sample, this clonotype was seen a few times. This chain links TRBV15 with TRBJ2-1, with D perhaps matching TRBD1 (6 bases). V gave up 1 base and J gave up 3 bases, with 10 bases separating them. The CDR3 contains 15 residues. Germline V CDR1 and CDR2: LNHNV, YYDKDF (reference sequence). This CDR3 is CATSRGRGDYNEQFF. CDR3 DNA sequence: TGTGCCACCAGCAGAGGCAGGGGCGACTACAATGAGCAGTTCTTC.

This clonotype was seen once. CDR3 DNA sequence: TGTGCCAGCAGTGTGGTGGGGAGGGGCTATGGCTACACCTTC. It translates to CASSVVGRGYGYTF. The chain links TRBV6-1 to TRBJ1-2; TRBD1 is a possible D gene (5 bases). Germline loops: CDR1 MNHNS, CDR2 SASEGT. Trimming shortened V by 4 bases and J by 4 bases, and 13 bases separated the two germline ends. CDR3 length: 14 residues.

This clonotype occurred a few times. The rearrangement joins TRBV4-2 to TRBJ2-3; D possibly matches TRBD1 or TRBD2 (6 bases each). With 1 base removed from V and 2 bases from J, the gap between germline ends came to 10 bases. CDR3 length equals 15 residues. Looked up from germline, CDR1 is LGHNA and CDR2 is YNFKEQ. This chain's CDR3 is CASSQAGALTDTQYF. The CDR3 DNA sequence: TGTGCCAGCAGCCAAGCGGGGGCCCTCACAGATACGCAGTATTTT.

This clonotype was seen more than once but under ten times. This chain connects TRBV29-1 to TRBJ2-7; 7 bases align to TRBD2. The CDR3 runs 14 residues. CDR1 and CDR2 (germline): SQVTM, ANQGSEA. The ends lost 6 bases at V and 4 bases at J; junction bases unmatched: 12. For the CDR3, the DNA is TGCAGCGTCGCGTCGCGCGGGGGAGGGTACGAGCAGTACTTC. This translates into CSVASRGGGYEQYF.

The chain has TRBV4-2 and TRBJ2-1; TRBD2 matches at 16 bases. With 3 bases clipped from V and 4 bases from J, the junction kept 12 bases outside the gene matches. This CDR3 comprises 20 residues. The V gene's germline CDR1 is LGHNA and CDR2 YNFKEQ. The CDR3 is CASSQGGTSGGAIGYNEQFF. The CDR3 DNA follows: TGTGCCAGCAGCCAGGGGGGGACTAGCGGGGGGGCGATAGGTTACAATGAGCAGTTCTTC.

The rearrangement uses TRBV20-1 and TRBJ1-5; TRBD1 is a possible D gene (6 bases). The CDR3 totals 14 residues. V was cut by 5 bases and J by 1 base, with 12 bases left in between. Germline V CDR1 and CDR2: DFQATT, SNEGSKA (reference sequence). The CDR3 is CSAAQGSSNQPQHF. DNA of the CDR3: TGCAGTGCTGCACAGGGATCCAGCAATCAGCCCCAGCATTTT.

The J gene is TRBJ1-1, the V gene TRBV27, with 8 nucleotides matching TRBD1. Germline V gives CDR1 MNHEY, CDR2 SMNVEV (reference sequence). The length of the CDR3 is 13 residues. Trimming removed 5 bases from V and 9 bases from J; junction bases left unmatched: 8. The DNA for the CDR3 is TGTGCCAGCAGTCCCAAAGGACAGGGTAAAGCTTTCTTT. It encodes CASSPKGQGKAFF.

The chain links TRBV24-1 to TRBJ2-3; D unclear. The V end was cut by 7 bases, the J end by 1 base, with 14 bases between. This CDR3 has 15 residues. CDR1 and CDR2 from the germline V gene are KGHDR and SFDVKD. The CDR3 DNA is TGTGCCACCAGCGACGACGTTGGAGGCACAGATACGCAGTATTTT. Residues: CATSDDVGGTDTQYF.

J is TRBJ2-1 and V is TRBV15, with TRBD2 as a possible D gene (5 bases). This CDR3 has 16 amino acids. The germline gives CDR1 LNHNV, CDR2 YYDKDF (reference sequence). Trimming took off 5 bases at V and 0 bases at J, with 14 bases between the two ends. The CDR3, as DNA: TGTGCCACCAGCGGCGGATTAGGGAGCTCCTACAATGAGCAGTTCTTC. Its protein is CATSGGLGSSYNEQFF.

The J gene is TRBJ2-7, the V gene TRBV6-6; the D call may be TRBD1 or TRBD2 (6 bases each). Trimming pared 1 base from V and 2 bases from J, leaving 9 bases between. The CDR3 runs 14 residues. CDR1 and CDR2 (germline): MNHNY, SVGAGI (reference sequence). The CDR3 coding sequence is TGTGCCAGCAGTTACTGGGGGGCCACCTACGAGCAGTACTTC. Translation: CASSYWGATYEQYF.

Points on this clonotype: Relative to the germline gene, one junction end is altered; a read error may explain this. The J gene is TRBJ1-5, the V gene TRBV7-8; TRBD1 might be the D (6 bases). The CDR3 is made up of 16 amino acids. The germline V gene has CDR1 SGHVS and CDR2 FQNEAQ. The CDR3 coding sequence is TGCGCCAGCAGTCCCGCGGGGGGCTCTAGCAATCAGCCCCAGCATTTT. It is translated as CASSPAGGSSNQPQHF. The entire variable domain, with the rest obtained from reference TRBV7-8 and TRBJ1-5, is as follows: GAGVSQSPRYKVAKRGQDVALRCDPISGHVSLFWYQQALGQGPEFLTYFQNEAQLDKSGLPSDRFFAERPEGSVSTLKIQRTQQEDSAVYLCASSPAGGSSNQPQHFGDGTRLSIL.